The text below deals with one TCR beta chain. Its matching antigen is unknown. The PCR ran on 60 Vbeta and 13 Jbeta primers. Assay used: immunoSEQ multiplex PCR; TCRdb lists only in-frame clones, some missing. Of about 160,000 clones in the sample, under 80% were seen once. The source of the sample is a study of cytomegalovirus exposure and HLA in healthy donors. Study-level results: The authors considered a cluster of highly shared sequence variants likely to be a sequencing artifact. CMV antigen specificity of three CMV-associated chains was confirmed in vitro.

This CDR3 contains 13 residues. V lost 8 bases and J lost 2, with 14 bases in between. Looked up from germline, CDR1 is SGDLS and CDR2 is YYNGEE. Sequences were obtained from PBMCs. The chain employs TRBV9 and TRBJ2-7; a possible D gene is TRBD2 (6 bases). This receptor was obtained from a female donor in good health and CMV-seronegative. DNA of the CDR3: TGTGCCAGTGGAGGGGCAGACACCTACGAGCAGTACTTC. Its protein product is CASGGADTYEQYF.